These 4 T cell receptor beta chains were all obtained from the same sample, sequenced in a study of T cell responses to AZD1222 COVID-19 vaccine listed by TCRdb under 2021. Per the publication, the time point label means: baseline before first vaccination. The library was prepared using the immunoSEQ multiplex PCR assay. Imported from immuneACCESS, the table was reduced by TCRdb to in-frame sequences with V and J called. These copies leave out some clones; in studies compared against another copy, an unresolved V gene accounts for under half, and the cause of the remainder is not known. Across this sample there are over 150,000 clones, with around 87% seen only once. The ten largest account for about 6.9% of the sample. Sequencing used peripheral blood, obtained on day 0 of AZD1222 vaccination. All receptors come from an adult in good health.

The rearrangement links TRBV3-1 (or the pseudogene TRBV3-2) to TRBJ1-1; possibly TRBD1 for D (5 bases). V was cut by 2 bases and J by 1 base, with 8 bases left in between. Germline CDR1 and CDR2: LGHDT and YNNKEL (reference sequence). The CDR3 loop spans 14 amino acids. The CDR3 bases are TGTGCCAGCAGCCAACTGACAGAGAACACTGAAGCTTTCTTT. Translation: CASSQLTENTEAFF.

The chain has TRBV7-3 and TRBJ1-1; D is perhaps TRBD1 (6 bases). Trimming took 5 bases from V and 3 from J, leaving 13 bases between them. The V gene's germline CDR1 is SGHTA and CDR2 FQGTGA. The CDR3 is 14 residues long. CDR3 nucleotide sequence: TGTGCCAGCAGCCCACAGGGTGGATACACTGAAGCTTTCTTT. It specifies CASSPQGGYTEAFF.

The V and J genes are TRBV10-3 and TRBJ2-7; no reliable D call. The CDR3 is 12 residues long. CDR1 and CDR2 from the germline V gene are ENHRY and SYGVKD. Trimming removed 3 bases from V and 4 bases from J, with 7 bases in between. This CDR3 is CAISDQNYEQYF. CDR3 DNA: TGTGCCATCAGTGATCAGAATTACGAGCAGTACTTC.

This clone was counted a single time. The chain is built from TRBV6-5 and TRBJ2-1; 8 nucleotides align to TRBD2. V dropped 9 bases and J dropped 5; count of bases not matched to a gene: 6. The CDR3 contains 13 residues. The germline V gene has CDR1 MNHEY and CDR2 SVGAGI. The CDR3 loop is CASGSGGHNEQFF. The CDR3 bases are TGTGCCAGTGGGAGCGGGGGACACAATGAGCAGTTCTTC.